The text below deals with one T cell receptor beta chain. The target antigen is unknown. The data derive from a study of cytomegalovirus exposure and HLA in healthy donors. PCR amplification relied on 60 Vbeta primers (plus 13 Jbeta primers). Produced via immunoSEQ multiplex PCR; TCRdb's table is partial and in-frame only. The repertoire table contains about 160,000 clones. Overall study findings and caveats: A few chains linked to CMV were shown in vitro to be specific for CMV antigens. Several of the most significant clusters appeared, in a later analysis, to be linked to common viral pathogens.

This TCR came from a man between 25 and 39 years old in good health and CMV-seronegative. The specimen sequenced was PBMCs.

DNA of the CDR3: TGCGCCAGCAGCTTGGATCAGGGTTTCGCATTGAATGAGCAGTTCTTC. Translated, it gives CASSLDQGFALNEQFF. This chain joins TRBV5-1 and TRBJ2-1; weak D call: TRBD1 (5 bases). CDR3 length: 16 residues. Germline CDR1 is SGHRS and CDR2 is YFSETQ. Trimming removed 0 bases from V and 7 bases from J, with 17 bases in between.